This entry lists 7 T cell receptor beta chains sequenced from one sample in a study of T cell clones after liver transplantation. Some clones are missing from TCRdb's copy, which holds only in-frame ones; the method was immunoSEQ multiplex PCR. This table has approximately 100,000 clones, around 86% appearing once. Source: CD4+ T cells from blood, taken before liver transplant. The source of these receptors is a human donor who received a liver transplant.

This chain links TRBV11-2 with TRBJ2-3; the D gene is possibly TRBD2 (7 bases). CDR3 size: 16 residues. Germline CDR1 SGHAT, CDR2 FQNNGV. The V and J ends lost 4 bases and 6 bases respectively, with 20 bases between them. The CDR3 protein is CASSSPGAGAGDTQYF. CDR3 in DNA: TGTGCCAGCAGCTCCCCTGGGGCGGGGGCCGGGGATACGCAGTATTTT.

The rearrangement joins TRBV7-2 to TRBJ2-5, with 8 nucleotides matching TRBD1. This CDR3 spans 16 amino acids. Per germline, CDR1 SGHTA and CDR2 FQGNSA. V shed 4 bases and J 4 bases; nucleotides not matched to a gene: 11. In DNA form, the CDR3 reads TGTGCCAGCAGCTGGAAGCCAGGGGGCAGGGTAGAGACCCAGTACTTC. Protein sequence: CASSWKPGGRVETQYF. Together with reference TRBV7-2 and TRBJ2-5, the CDR3 gives the full variable domain: GAGVSQSPSNKVTEKGKDVELRCDPISGHTALYWYRQSLGQGLEFLIYFQGNSAPDKSGLPSDRFSAERTGGSVSTLTIQRTQQEDSAVYLCASSWKPGGRVETQYFGPGTRLLVL.

This clone was found once. The rearrangement links TRBV5-4 to TRBJ2-5; the match to TRBD2 covers 7 bases. Trimming took 2 bases from V and 5 from J; bases not matched to a gene: 12. Per germline, CDR1 SGHNT and CDR2 YYREEE (reference sequence). CDR3 length: 16 residues. The CDR3 nucleotides read TGTGCCAGCAGCTTAGCCGCTAGCGGTGGATGGGAGACCCAGTACTTC. Translating gives CASSLAASGGWETQYF.

In the case of this clone: The junction departs from germline at one end; a sequencing error may be responsible. In the same sample, other DNA sequences code for this CDR3. This chain joins TRBV19 and TRBJ1-6, with 7 positions matching TRBD1. This CDR3 spans 13 amino acids. Germline V gene lookup returns CDR1 LNHDA and CDR2 SQIVND (reference sequence). The CDR3 nucleotides read TGTGCCAGTAGTGCACAGGGGCATTCACCTCTCCACTTT. Protein: CASSAQGHSPLHF.

This chain joins TRBV5-1 and TRBJ1-6, with D perhaps matching TRBD1 (6 bases). The V and J ends lost 0 bases and 6 bases respectively, with 16 bases between them. Germline CDR1 is SGHRS and CDR2 is YFSETQ. The CDR3 loop spans 17 amino acids. DNA for the CDR3: TGCGCCAGCAGCTTGGCCGTTCCAGGGGCGGGTAATTCACCCCTCCACTTT. Translation: CASSLAVPGAGNSPLHF.

The chain uses TRBV28 and TRBJ2-3; 10 bases align to TRBD1. V was clipped by 3 bases and J by 4 bases; unmatched bases: 19. The CDR3 is 20 amino acids. Looked up from germline, CDR1 is MDHEN and CDR2 is SYDVKM. The CDR3 sequence is CASSFPTGGFWRETSDTQYF. In DNA, the CDR3 is TGTGCCAGCAGTTTTCCGACAGGGGGCTTTTGGCGGGAGACCTCAGATACGCAGTATTTT.

The chain uses TRBV28 and TRBJ2-1, with TRBD2 identical over 11 bases. With V trimmed by 5 bases and J by 2 bases, 11 bases remained unmatched. Germline values: CDR1 MDHEN, CDR2 SYDVKM. The CDR3 is 18 residues long. CDR3: CASSLGLAAPPTYNEQFF. CDR3 coding DNA: TGTGCCAGCAGTCTGGGACTAGCGGCCCCGCCAACCTACAATGAGCAGTTCTTC.